Each of the 13 T cell receptor beta chains below was sequenced from the same sample in a study of T cell clonotyping in hematopoietic cell transplantation. As to time point: recipient sample about 28 days before transplant, after cytoreduction. The repertoire was sequenced with immunoSEQ multiplex PCR; TCRdb's copy has only in-frame clones and lacks some. The repertoire has roughly 48,000 clones, about four fifths of them found once; the top ten carry roughly 5.7%. The sample consisted of peripheral blood mononuclear cells, taken before stem cell transplant. These receptors all come from a man between 60 and 75 years old with myelodysplastic syndrome. Some clones in this sample may be carry-over from other donors' samples.

DNA for the CDR3: TGTGCCAGCAGTTTATTTTCCCAGGGGTCCCCCTACGAGCAGTACTTC. It translates to CASSLFSQGSPYEQYF. The chain uses TRBV27 and TRBJ2-7, with D possibly TRBD1 on 6 matching bases. Germline V gives CDR1 MNHEY, CDR2 SMNVEV (reference sequence). This CDR3 comprises 16 residues. V lost 1 base, J lost 2 bases, and 15 bases lay in between.

The genes are TRBV28 and TRBJ2-5, with 9 bases aligning to TRBD2. The trim removed 3 bases at V and 0 bases at J, leaving 2 bases unmatched. The germline gives CDR1 MDHEN, CDR2 SYDVKM. The CDR3 has 15 amino acids. The CDR3, as DNA: TGTGCCAGCAGTTTGGCTAGCGGGGACCAAGAGACCCAGTACTTC. Its protein is CASSLASGDQETQYF.

The chain couples TRBV9 to TRBJ1-6, with TRBD1 as a possible D gene (6 bases). Trimming stripped 4 bases from V and 5 bases from J, with 13 bases between. Germline values: CDR1 SGDLS, CDR2 YYNGEE. This CDR3 has 15 amino acids. The CDR3 DNA sequence: TGTGCCAGCAGCCTTACGGGACAAAATAATTCACCCCTCCACTTT. Protein product: CASSLTGQNNSPLHF.

The J gene is TRBJ1-1, the V gene TRBV4-2; 8 nucleotides match TRBD1. Germline V CDR1 and CDR2: LGHNA, YNFKEQ. The J segment lost 1 base and the V segment lost 0 bases, leaving 7 bases of the junction unmatched. This CDR3 has 17 residues. CDR3 sequence reads: CASSQEGFDRGNTEAFF. CDR3 DNA: TGTGCCAGCAGCCAAGAGGGTTTTGACAGGGGGAACACTGAAGCTTTCTTT.

About this clone: A junction boundary mismatches the germline segment, possibly from a read error. The chain has TRBV7-7 and TRBJ1-1, with no clear D. The CDR3 loop spans 13 amino acids. Germline V CDR1 and CDR2: SSHAT, FNYEAQ (reference sequence). The DNA for the CDR3 is TGTGCTAGCAGTTCTGACATAAACACTGAAGCTTTCTTT. The encoded protein is CASSSDINTEAFF.

The chain uses TRBV19 and TRBJ1-1; 7 bases match TRBD1. V shed 3 bases and J 1 base; nucleotides not matched to a gene: 2. This CDR3 is built from 14 residues. CDR1 and CDR2 from the germline V gene are LNHDA and SQIVND (reference sequence). The CDR3 bases are TGTGCCAGTAGTATCCGGACAGGGAACACTGAAGCTTTCTTT. Protein sequence: CASSIRTGNTEAFF. The full variable domain, in which reference TRBV19 and TRBJ1-1 provide the parts outside the CDR3, is DGGITQSPKYLFRKEGQNVTLSCEQNLNHDAMYWYRQDPGQGLRLIYYSQIVNDFQKGDIAEGYSVSREKKESFPLTVTSAQKNPTAFYLCASSIRTGNTEAFFGQGTRLTVV.

This clone was seen only once. This chain's CDR3 is CAWSVTGGAFF. The CDR3 DNA is TGTGCCTGGAGTGTAACGGGGGGAGCTTTCTTT. This chain connects TRBV30 to TRBJ1-1, with D tentatively TRBD1 (5 bases). V shed 0 bases and J shed 10 bases, with 9 bases lying between them. This CDR3 has 11 residues. From germline, CDR1 is GTSNPN and CDR2 SVGIG (reference sequence).

The chain combines TRBV19 with TRBJ1-1; D gene ambiguous. Trimming shortened V by 7 bases and J by 4 bases, and 16 bases separated the two germline ends. This CDR3 is 14 amino acids long. Looked up from germline, CDR1 is LNHDA and CDR2 is SQIVND (reference sequence). The CDR3 DNA follows: TGTGCCAGTACCCCCCTTTTTACAGTCACTGAAGCTTTCTTT. Translated: CASTPLFTVTEAFF.

This rearrangement joins TRBV5-6 to TRBJ1-6, with no clear D. CDR1 SGHDT and CDR2 YYEEEE come from the germline V gene. V dropped 0 bases and J dropped 0 bases, with 7 bases sitting between them. The CDR3 covers 16 residues. The CDR3: CASSLAGPSYNSPLHF. The CDR3 nucleotides read TGTGCCAGCAGCTTGGCAGGACCCTCCTATAATTCACCCCTCCACTTT.

The chain employs TRBV2 and TRBJ2-3; D is possibly TRBD1 (5 bases). V was clipped by 6 bases and J by 2 bases, with 15 bases between them. This CDR3 spans 15 amino acids. From germline, CDR1 is SNHLY and CDR2 FYNNEI. The CDR3 nucleotides read TGTGCCAGCAGGAGTCAAGGGGCTCCCACAGATACGCAGTATTTT. It yields the protein CASRSQGAPTDTQYF.

The chain carries TRBV7-8 and TRBJ2-3; D is perhaps TRBD1 (8 bases). With 5 bases removed from V and 8 bases from J, the gap between germline ends came to 26 bases. Looked up from germline, CDR1 is SGHVS and CDR2 is FQNEAQ. The CDR3 runs to 17 residues. The CDR3 DNA reads TGTGCCAGCAGCGCAGTAGAGGGAGGGACAGGCCGGCGTACGCAGTATTTT. Translation: CASSAVEGGTGRRTQYF.

About this clone: A read error may produce the germline difference seen at one junction end. The CDR3 loop is CASSLLAGGLSF. DNA of the CDR3: TGTGCCAGCAGCTTACTAGCGGGGGGCCTCTCCTTC. The chain carries TRBV5-6 and TRBJ2-7, with 12 bases that match TRBD2. This CDR3 comprises 12 residues. The V gene's germline CDR1 is SGHDT and CDR2 YYEEEE.

This rearrangement joins TRBV7-2 to TRBJ1-1; 7 bases map to TRBD1. The CDR3 contains 16 residues. In germline, CDR1 is SGHTA, CDR2 FQGNSA. V lost 0 bases, J lost 1 base, and 5 bases stayed unmatched. The CDR3 nucleotides are TGTGCCAGCAGCTTAGCGATCGGGACAGCGAACACTGAAGCTTTCTTT. This sequence encodes CASSLAIGTANTEAFF.